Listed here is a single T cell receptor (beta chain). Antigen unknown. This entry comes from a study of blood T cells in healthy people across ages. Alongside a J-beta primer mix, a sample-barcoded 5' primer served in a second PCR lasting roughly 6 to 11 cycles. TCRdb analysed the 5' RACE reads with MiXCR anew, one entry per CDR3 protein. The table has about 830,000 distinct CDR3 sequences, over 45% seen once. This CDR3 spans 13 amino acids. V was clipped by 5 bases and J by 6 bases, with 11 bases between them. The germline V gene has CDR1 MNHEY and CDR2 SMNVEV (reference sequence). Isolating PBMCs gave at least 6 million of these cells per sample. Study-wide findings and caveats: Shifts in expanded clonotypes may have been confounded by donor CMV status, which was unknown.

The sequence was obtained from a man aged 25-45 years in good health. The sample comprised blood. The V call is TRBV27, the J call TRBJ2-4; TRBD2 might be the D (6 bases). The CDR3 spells CASSPGLRNIQYF. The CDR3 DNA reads TGTGCCAGCAGTCCGGGACTCAGAAACATTCAGTACTTC.